This record concerns one T cell receptor (beta chain) sequence. The data derive from a study of blood T cell repertoires in COVID-19. Study-wide background: T cells, B-cell-depleted T cells, or PBMCs supplied cDNA or gDNA.

The CDR3 is 17 amino acids. V gave up 4 bases and J gave up 4 bases, with 17 bases separating them. Germline assignment: CDR1 SSHAT and CDR2 FNYEAQ (reference sequence). Source study methods: It was from reference gene primer amplification that nucleated cell counts were estimated. The table came from immunoSEQ multiplex PCR; TCRdb's copy has only in-frame clones and leaves some out. D and trimming were read from the DNA, whereas the V and J calls and clone size are those reported in that table. The data hold about 220,000 clones, with roughly 88% observed a single time. Sequencing was performed on PBMCs or T cells enriched from blood (not recorded which). The sequence came from a woman aged 40 to 50 with acute COVID-19. The genes are TRBV7-7 and TRBJ2-6; TRBD2 is a possible D gene (5 bases). CDR3 sequence (DNA): TGTGCCAGCAGCTCTTCACCCGGAGGACTGGGGGCCAACGTCCTGACTTTC. Amino acid sequence: CASSSSPGGLGANVLTF.